This paragraph covers one T cell receptor (beta chain) sequence. After removal of 3 bases from V and 6 bases from J, the junction contained 5 bases not matched to a gene. Germline values: CDR1 SGHRS, CDR2 YFSETQ. The CDR3 runs 13 residues. This sample is drawn from a study of blood T cell repertoires in COVID-19. Overall study context: PBMCs, B-cell-depleted T cells, or T cells provided the cDNA or gDNA that made up the material.

Original handling: Quantification of nucleated cells was approximated via reference gene primer amplification. Using immunoSEQ multiplex PCR, the repertoire was profiled, and TCRdb retains in-frame clones only, with some absent. Clone size and V and J calls were adopted from that table, with D and trimming inferred from the DNA. Of more than 55,000 clones in the sample, approximately 89% are singletons; the top ten hold around 6.9%. The source material was peripheral blood. This sequence was found in a man between 60 and 75 years old with active or convalescent COVID-19. The V and J genes are TRBV5-1 and TRBJ2-5, with 7 nucleotides matching TRBD1. The CDR3 coding sequence is TGCGCCAGCAGCTCGACAGGGACAAAGACCCAGTACTTC. Encoded protein: CASSSTGTKTQYF.